The rows below give T cell receptor beta chains drawn from one sample of a study. TCRdb passed the 5' RACE reads through MiXCR, listing each CDR3 protein once. The sample has about 42,000 distinct CDR3 sequences, approximately 30% seen once. Sequencing used tumor-infiltrating memory CD4+ T cells sorted from the breast tumor. The origin of the receptors is a female donor with breast cancer. CDR3s include the opening cysteine and the closing phenylalanine or tryptophan. A D gene is named only where the DNA matches it firmly. Clone size is not always given. Where it is, it says once, few, many or a class for expanded clones.

CDR3 protein,CDR3 DNA,CDR3 length,clone size,D gene,J gene,V gene
CASSQETSGRAVLYEQYF,TGCGCCAGCAGCCAAGAAACTAGCGGGAGGGCCGTTCTCTACGAGCAGTACTTC,18,.,TRBD2,TRBJ2-7,TRBV4-1
CASSGGLTYEQYF,TGTGCCAGCAGTGGGGGACTAACCTACGAGCAGTACTTC,13,.,TRBD2,TRBJ2-7,TRBV12-3/TRBV12-4
CASSRRWAGETQYF,TGTGCCAGCAGCCGGAGGTGGGCTGGGGAGACCCAGTACTTC,14,.,.,TRBJ2-5,TRBV13
CSARDTRSYEQYF,TGCAGTGCTAGAGATACGCGGAGCTACGAGCAGTACTTC,13,.,.,TRBJ2-7,TRBV20-1
CASSLGAGTGANVLTF,TGTGCCAGCAGCTTGGGAGCAGGGACTGGGGCCAACGTCCTGACTTTC,16,.,.,TRBJ2-6,TRBV5-5
CAGSLRVAGGSRESF,.,15,.,.,TRBJ2-3,TRBV5-5
CASSEGADNQPQHF,TGTGCCAGCAGTGAAGGGGCAGATAATCAGCCCCAGCATTTT,14,.,.,TRBJ1-5,TRBV6-1
CASSQGSSGRVYNEQFF,TGTGCCAGCAGCCAAGGCTCTAGCGGGAGGGTATACAATGAGCAGTTCTTC,17,.,TRBD2,TRBJ2-1,TRBV14
CASSDRRRDREVGQYF,TGTGCCAGCAGCGATAGACGCCGCGACAGGGAGGTTGGCCAGTACTTC,16,.,.,TRBJ2-5,TRBV7-9
CASSPGAGTEAFF,TGTGCCAGCAGCCCAGGGGCGGGCACTGAAGCTTTCTTT,13,.,.,TRBJ1-1,TRBV11-3
CASSLAGGTVGDNEQFF,TGCGCCAGCAGCTTGGCCGGAGGGACCGTTGGAGACAATGAGCAGTTCTTC,17,few,.,TRBJ2-1,TRBV5-1
CASSFSTDEQYF,TGTGCCAGCAGTTTTTCCACGGACGAGCAGTACTTC,12,few,.,TRBJ2-7,TRBV28
CASSYYGSSYEQYF,TGTGCCAGCAGTTACTACGGGAGCTCCTACGAGCAGTACTTC,14,.,.,TRBJ2-7,TRBV6-2/TRBV6-3
CASSSRDRVTDTQYF,TGCGCCAGCAGCTCCCGGGACAGGGTCACAGATACGCAGTATTTT,15,.,TRBD1,TRBJ2-3,TRBV5-1
CASGSGWTENTGELSF,TGTGCCAGCGGCAGCGGATGGACGGAGAACACCGGGGAGCTGTCTTTT,16,.,.,TRBJ2-2,TRBV7-8
CAITAGASGTYEQYF,TGTGCCATCACTGCAGGCGCTAGCGGAACCTACGAGCAGTACTTC,15,.,TRBD2,TRBJ2-7,TRBV10-3
CATSEIGTGELFF,TGTGCCACCAGCGAAATTGGGACCGGGGAGCTGTTTTTT,13,.,.,TRBJ2-2,TRBV24-1
CSARVSSGLSNSPLHF,TGCAGTGCTAGAGTATCCTCGGGACTTTCTAATTCACCCCTCCACTTT,16,.,.,TRBJ1-6,TRBV20-1
CSVGDRANTGELFF,TGCAGCGTTGGGGACAGGGCGAACACCGGGGAGCTGTTTTTT,14,.,TRBD1,TRBJ2-2,TRBV29-1
CASTPVGTGRTDTQYF,TGTGCCAGCACCCCGGTGGGGACAGGGCGCACAGATACGCAGTATTTT,16,.,TRBD1,TRBJ2-3,TRBV12-3/TRBV12-4
CASTVGLSSYNEQFF,TGTGCCAGTACCGTGGGACTGAGCTCCTACAATGAGCAGTTCTTC,15,few,.,TRBJ2-1,TRBV6-6
CSALRRQVNYGYTF,TGCAGTGCTCTACGAAGACAGGTCAACTATGGCTACACCTTC,14,few,.,TRBJ1-2,TRBV20-1
CASSPPANVLTF,TGTGCCAGCAGCCCTCCCGCCAACGTCCTGACTTTC,12,many,.,TRBJ2-6,TRBV12-3/TRBV12-4
CASSPGQGVYEQYF,TGTGCCAGCAGCCCGGGACAGGGGGTCTACGAGCAGTACTTC,14,few,TRBD1,TRBJ2-7,TRBV5-6
CASGLVQSRGACTDTQYF,TGTGCTAGTGGTTTGGTACAATCTCGGGGGGCCTGCACAGATACGCAGTATTTT,18,.,.,TRBJ2-3,TRBV12-5
CASSYNSPLHF,TGTGCCAGCTCCTATAATTCACCCCTCCACTTT,11,few,.,TRBJ1-6,TRBV28
CASSFPYLGEKAFF,TGTGCCAGCAGTTTCCCCTATTTGGGAGAAAAAGCTTTCTTT,14,few,.,TRBJ1-1,TRBV28
CASSGTGGPDTQYF,TGTGCCAGCAGCGGGACAGGGGGGCCAGATACGCAGTATTTT,14,.,TRBD1,TRBJ2-3,TRBV7-2
CASSLLSNEQYF,TGTGCCAGCAGCCTCCTCAGTAACGAGCAGTACTTC,12,many,.,TRBJ2-7,TRBV12-3/TRBV12-4